The following is a TCR beta chain sequence with its context. Its antigen is unidentified. For each subset, genomic DNA was distributed in equal portions over several immunoSEQ plates. Sequenced by immunoSEQ multiplex PCR; TCRdb stores in-frame clones only, minus some. Here the sample spans roughly 810,000 clones, roughly 96% being singletons. The record originates from a study of shared clonotypes between healthy human individuals. Study as a whole: CD4 naive and CD4 memory each took three plates per donor, while CD8 naive took two and CD8 memory one. Whole-study findings and limits: Tissues were not sampled, only blood, and their repertoires likely differ.

J gave up 3 bases and V 2 bases, and 4 bases lay outside the gene matches. Germline V gene data show CDR1 as MGHRA and CDR2 as YSYEKL. The CDR3 consists of 14 residues. Naive CD8 cells comprised CD45RO-negative, CCR7-positively selected cells, excluding terminally differentiated effector memory CD45RA+ cells. Donors included only healthy HIV-negative adults lacking recent acute infections or vaccinations. This chain links TRBV4-1 with TRBJ2-7; TRBD1 matches at 7 bases. The material sequenced was naive CD8+ T cells sorted from blood. This TCR derives from a man aged 25 to 40 in good health. The CDR3: CASSQIQGSYEQYF. In nucleotides, the CDR3 is TGCGCCAGCAGCCAAATACAGGGGAGCTACGAGCAGTACTTC.